The rows below give T cell receptor beta chains drawn from one sample of a study of blood T cell repertoires in COVID-19. Assay: immunoSEQ multiplex PCR; the TCRdb copy retains only in-frame clones and omits some. The table records around 320,000 clones, roughly 87% of them present only once. The sample consisted of peripheral blood. These receptors were obtained from a man aged 18 to 35 with active or convalescent COVID-19. The CDR3 runs from the conserved cysteine through the conserved F or W. D genes are given only for firm matches. The size field is filled for only some rows; it gives once, few, many or a size class.

v_gene: TRBV19; abundance: -; d_gene: TRBD1; len: 16; j_gene: TRBJ2-2; CDR3nt: TGTGCCAGTAGTATAGTTGGGACAGGGGGCATCGGGGAGCTGTTTTTT; CDR3aa: CASSIVGTGGIGELFF
v_gene: TRBV9; abundance: -; d_gene: TRBD2; len: 18; j_gene: TRBJ2-1; CDR3nt: TGTGCCAGCAGCGTATCGCCGCAGTGGCGGGGGGGCCCGGATGAGCAGTTCTTC; CDR3aa: CASSVSPQWRGGPDEQFF
v_gene: TRBV10-1; abundance: -; d_gene: -; len: 16; j_gene: TRBJ1-1; CDR3nt: TGCGCCAGCAGTGAGTCCCTCGACAGGACGTTAGGTGAAGCTTTCTTT; CDR3aa: CASSESLDRTLGEAFF
v_gene: TRBV9; abundance: once; d_gene: -; len: 15; j_gene: TRBJ1-3; CDR3nt: TGTGCCAGCAGCGTCGACAGCTTCTCTGGAAACACCATATATTTT; CDR3aa: CASSVDSFSGNTIYF
v_gene: TRBV15; abundance: -; d_gene: -; len: 15; j_gene: TRBJ1-4; CDR3nt: TGTGCCACCAGCAGAGTCGACACTTTTAATGAAAAACTGTTTTTT; CDR3aa: CATSRVDTFNEKLFF
v_gene: TRBV27; abundance: -; d_gene: -; len: 16; j_gene: TRBJ1-5; CDR3nt: TGTGCCAGCAGTTTGGGGCAGGGGCTGAGCAATCAGCCCCAGCATTTT; CDR3aa: CASSLGQGLSNQPQHF
v_gene: TRBV25-1; abundance: -; d_gene: -; len: 15; j_gene: TRBJ1-6; CDR3nt: TGTGCCAGCAGTGAATTTGACAGGCTTAATTCACCCCTCCACTTT; CDR3aa: CASSEFDRLNSPLHF
v_gene: TRBV28; abundance: -; d_gene: TRBD2; len: 16; j_gene: TRBJ2-1; CDR3nt: TGTGCCAGCAGTTTACTGGGACTAGCGTGGTACAATGAGCAGTTCTTC; CDR3aa: CASSLLGLAWYNEQFF
v_gene: TRBV3-1/TRBV3-2; abundance: -; d_gene: TRBD1; len: 15; j_gene: TRBJ2-1; CDR3nt: TGTGCCAGCAGCCTCCTGACAGGGCCCTACAATGAGCAGTTCTTC; CDR3aa: CASSLLTGPYNEQFF
v_gene: TRBV10-2; abundance: once; d_gene: TRBD1; len: 15; j_gene: TRBJ1-2; CDR3nt: TGCGCCAGCAGTGTTTTGGCTGGGACAGGCTCCGGCTACACCTTC; CDR3aa: CASSVLAGTGSGYTF
v_gene: TRBV5-5; abundance: -; d_gene: -; len: 15; j_gene: TRBJ2-1; CDR3nt: TGTGCCAGCAGCTTGGCGCCCCCCCTACACAATGAGCAGTTCTTC; CDR3aa: CASSLAPPLHNEQFF
v_gene: TRBV27; abundance: -; d_gene: -; len: 13; j_gene: TRBJ1-2; CDR3nt: TGTGCCAGCAGTTTCCGGGACTCTCGGGGCTACACCTTC; CDR3aa: CASSFRDSRGYTF
v_gene: TRBV27; abundance: -; d_gene: -; len: 12; j_gene: TRBJ2-1; CDR3nt: TGTGCCAGCACCGCGGGGAGCAATGAGCAGTTCTTC; CDR3aa: CASTAGSNEQFF
v_gene: TRBV10-3; abundance: -; d_gene: -; len: 12; j_gene: TRBJ1-2; CDR3nt: TGTGCCATCAGCCAGGGAAACTATGGCTACACCTTC; CDR3aa: CAISQGNYGYTF
v_gene: TRBV28; abundance: -; d_gene: -; len: 12; j_gene: TRBJ2-3; CDR3nt: TGTGCCAGCAGTCAACAGGATGAAGCGCAGTATTTT; CDR3aa: CASSQQDEAQYF
v_gene: TRBV6-5; abundance: -; d_gene: -; len: 14; j_gene: TRBJ2-7; CDR3nt: TGTGCCAGCAGCGGTAGCTTGCTATCCTACGAGCAGTACTTC; CDR3aa: CASSGSLLSYEQYF
v_gene: TRBV7-9; abundance: -; d_gene: -; len: 15; j_gene: TRBJ2-3; CDR3nt: TGTGCCAGCAGCTTTTTCGCGGGGGCCACAGATACGCAGTATTTT; CDR3aa: CASSFFAGATDTQYF
v_gene: TRBV18; abundance: -; d_gene: -; len: 12; j_gene: TRBJ1-1; CDR3nt: TGTGCCAGCTCACCGAACAGGCCTGAAGCTTTCTTT; CDR3aa: CASSPNRPEAFF
v_gene: TRBV24-1; abundance: -; d_gene: TRBD1; len: 15; j_gene: TRBJ2-3; CDR3nt: TGTGCCACCAGTGAACCGGGACAGGGGCGGGATACGCAGTATTTT; CDR3aa: CATSEPGQGRDTQYF
v_gene: TRBV27; abundance: -; d_gene: -; len: 13; j_gene: TRBJ1-1; CDR3nt: TGTGCCAGCATCGACGGACTAGGCACTGAAGCTTTCTTT; CDR3aa: CASIDGLGTEAFF
v_gene: TRBV4-1; abundance: -; d_gene: TRBD1; len: 15; j_gene: TRBJ2-7; CDR3nt: TGCGCCAGCAGCCAAGATAGGGGACAGTCCTACGAGCAGTACTTC; CDR3aa: CASSQDRGQSYEQYF
v_gene: TRBV29-1; abundance: once; d_gene: -; len: 14; j_gene: TRBJ2-7; CDR3nt: TGCAGCGTTGAATTAACCGCAGGGATCTACGAGCAGTACTTC; CDR3aa: CSVELTAGIYEQYF
v_gene: TRBV7-9; abundance: -; d_gene: -; len: 16; j_gene: TRBJ1-2; CDR3nt: TGTGCCAGCAGCTCCGGGGGGAGACAATTCAACTATGGCTACACCTTC; CDR3aa: CASSSGGRQFNYGYTF
v_gene: TRBV3-1/TRBV3-2; abundance: -; d_gene: -; len: 14; j_gene: TRBJ1-2; CDR3nt: TGTGCCAGCAGCCGAGGGGGTTTCCTGGATGGCTACACCTTC; CDR3aa: CASSRGGFLDGYTF
v_gene: TRBV5-1; abundance: -; d_gene: -; len: 13; j_gene: TRBJ2-5; CDR3nt: TGCGCCAGCAGCTCGGCAGGGAAAGAGACCCAGTACTTC; CDR3aa: CASSSAGKETQYF
v_gene: TRBV2; abundance: -; d_gene: -; len: 14; j_gene: TRBJ1-2; CDR3nt: TGTGCCAGCAGTGGTGGCAGGATTTACTATGGCTACACCTTC; CDR3aa: CASSGGRIYYGYTF
v_gene: TRBV7-8; abundance: -; d_gene: TRBD1; len: 17; j_gene: TRBJ2-1; CDR3nt: TGTGCCAGCAGCTTAGGACTCTGGCAGGGGGCACGGAATGAGCAGTTCTTC; CDR3aa: CASSLGLWQGARNEQFF
v_gene: TRBV11-3; abundance: -; d_gene: TRBD2; len: 15; j_gene: TRBJ2-1; CDR3nt: TGTGCCAGCAGCTTAGAAGCGGGAGCCTACAATGAGCAGTTCTTC; CDR3aa: CASSLEAGAYNEQFF
v_gene: TRBV27; abundance: -; d_gene: TRBD1; len: 14; j_gene: TRBJ1-1; CDR3nt: TGTGCCAGCAGTTTTTCGGACAGGTGGACTGAAGCTTTCTTT; CDR3aa: CASSFSDRWTEAFF
v_gene: TRBV5-1; abundance: few; d_gene: -; len: 14; j_gene: TRBJ1-1; CDR3nt: TGCGCCAGCAGCTTTAAATCGACAGTTACTGAAGCTTTCTTT; CDR3aa: CASSFKSTVTEAFF
v_gene: TRBV21-1; abundance: -; d_gene: -; len: 15; j_gene: TRBJ2-7; CDR3nt: TGTGCCAGCAGCGGGCCCTGGGACAGCTCCTACGAGCAGTACTTC; CDR3aa: CASSGPWDSSYEQYF
v_gene: TRBV4-1; abundance: -; d_gene: -; len: 15; j_gene: TRBJ2-1; CDR3nt: TGCGCCAGCAGCCACCGACTAGTGACAGCTAATGAGCAGTTCTTC; CDR3aa: CASSHRLVTANEQFF
v_gene: TRBV4-1; abundance: once; d_gene: -; len: 14; j_gene: TRBJ2-7; CDR3nt: TGCGCCAGCAGCCCCCGGGTTGGTGCGTACGAGCAGTACTTC; CDR3aa: CASSPRVGAYEQYF
v_gene: TRBV4-1; abundance: -; d_gene: TRBD2; len: 14; j_gene: TRBJ2-7; CDR3nt: TGCGCCAGCAGCCCTCCAGGGAGGGGATGGGAGCAGTACTTC; CDR3aa: CASSPPGRGWEQYF
v_gene: TRBV21-1; abundance: -; d_gene: -; len: 17; j_gene: TRBJ1-6; CDR3nt: TGTGCCAGCAGCAAACCCCTTATGTTAGTCCCCAATTCACCCCTCCACTTT; CDR3aa: CASSKPLMLVPNSPLHF
v_gene: TRBV2; abundance: -; d_gene: -; len: 15; j_gene: TRBJ1-1; CDR3nt: TGTGCCAGCAGTGAAGCGCTGGGCAGGAACACTGAAGCTTTCTTT; CDR3aa: CASSEALGRNTEAFF
v_gene: TRBV29-1; abundance: -; d_gene: TRBD1; len: 14; j_gene: TRBJ2-5; CDR3nt: TGCAGCGTTGAAGGACAGGGCTACCAAGAGACCCAGTACTTC; CDR3aa: CSVEGQGYQETQYF
v_gene: TRBV21-1; abundance: -; d_gene: -; len: 15; j_gene: TRBJ2-1; CDR3nt: TGTGCCAGCTATACAGCCGGGGGGGACTACAATGAGCAGTTCTTC; CDR3aa: CASYTAGGDYNEQFF
v_gene: TRBV5-1; abundance: once; d_gene: -; len: 15; j_gene: TRBJ2-7; CDR3nt: TGCGCCAGCAGCTTGGATCTTCGTAACTCCTACGAGCAGTACTTC; CDR3aa: CASSLDLRNSYEQYF
v_gene: TRBV7-2; abundance: -; d_gene: -; len: 13; j_gene: TRBJ2-7; CDR3nt: TGTGCCAGCAGCGCCCGGGTCTCCTACGAGCAGTACTTC; CDR3aa: CASSARVSYEQYF
v_gene: TRBV10-3; abundance: -; d_gene: -; len: 12; j_gene: TRBJ1-2; CDR3nt: TGTGCCATCAGTGGGACAGCACGCGGCTACACCTTC; CDR3aa: CAISGTARGYTF